This is a list of T cell receptor beta chains from one sample in a study of human T cells and chemical hapten exposure. TCRdb used MiXCR to reprocess the RACE reads, holding one entry per CDR3 protein. The profile shows 95,000 or so distinct CDR3 sequences, 10% to 12% of them singletons. Sample: whole blood, taken in connection with sensitization to the hapten diphenylcyclopropenone (DPC). Receptors were obtained from a woman between 35 and 50 years old with alopecia areata. Some clones in this sample may be carry-over from other donors' samples. Each CDR3 is given with its conserved first and last residue. A D gene is named only where the DNA matches it firmly. Clone size is not always given. Where it is, it says once, few, many or a class for expanded clones.

>.|many|TRBV6-1|TRBJ1-1
TGTGCCAGCGGGGGTCGGCAGGGGTCCTCGGGGACTGAAGCTTTCTTT
CASGGRQGSSGTEAFF
>.|many|TRBV6-2/TRBV6-3|TRBJ2-7
TGTGCCAGCAGCTCGGGACCGAGATCCATCTACGAGCAGTACTTC
CASSSGPRSIYEQYF
>.|few|TRBV10-3|TRBJ2-1
TGTGCCAGCTCTCGGGACTCCGCGGGCCCAGATGAGCAGTTCTTC
CASSRDSAGPDEQFF
>.|.|TRBV5-4|TRBJ2-7
TGTGCCAGCAGCTTGGCGGGGGCGCCCGAGCAGTACTTC
CASSLAGAPEQYF
>.|.|TRBV20-1|TRBJ2-7
TGCAGTGTTGCGGGATTACCTACCTACGAGCAGTACTTC
CSVAGLPTYEQYF
>.|many|TRBV6-2/TRBV6-3|TRBJ2-2
TGTGCCAGCAAGGAGGGGGCGAGAGGCACCGGGGAGCTGTTTTTT
CASKEGARGTGELFF
>TRBD2|many|TRBV7-2|TRBJ2-5
TGTGCCAGCAGCTTTGGATCGACTAGCGGGGGGTTTAAAGAGACCCAGTACTTC
CASSFGSTSGGFKETQYF
>.|.|TRBV29-1|TRBJ1-3
TGCAGCGCTCAATCCACCTCTGGAAACACCATATATTTT
CSAQSTSGNTIYF
>.|.|TRBV3-1|TRBJ2-1
TGTGCCAGCAGCCAAGGCCGGGGGCTAGGCAATGAGCAGTTCTTC
CASSQGRGLGNEQFF
>.|many|TRBV6-6|TRBJ2-2
TGTGCCAGCAGCCTCGTAGGGTCGGACACCGGGGAGCTGTTTTTT
CASSLVGSDTGELFF
>TRBD1|many|TRBV6-2/TRBV6-3|TRBJ2-4
TGTGCCAGCAGTTACTGGACAGGGCCCCTAGCCAAAAACATTCAGTACTTC
CASSYWTGPLAKNIQYF
>TRBD2|few|TRBV7-2|TRBJ2-1
TGTGCCAGCAGCTCTCTCTCCGGACTAGCGGGGCCCCCTGGTGAGCAGTTCTTC
CASSSLSGLAGPPGEQFF
>.|many|TRBV21-1|TRBJ2-7
TGTGCCAGCGGGCCCTTACAGACCCTCTACGAGCAGTACTTC
CASGPLQTLYEQYF
>TRBD1|few|TRBV10-3|TRBJ2-3
TGTGCCACCCTGGGGACAGGGATGGGAGATACGCAGTATTTT
CATLGTGMGDTQYF
>TRBD1|many|TRBV6-5|TRBJ1-5
TGTGCCAGCAGGGGGGACAGGGCCTCCGGTCAGCCCCAGCATTTT
CASRGDRASGQPQHF
>.|few|TRBV29-1|TRBJ2-2
TGCAGCGTTGCAGGGCACGGGGTACCGGGGGAGCTGTTTTTT
CSVAGHGVPGELFF
>.|.|TRBV27|TRBJ1-2
TGTGCCAGCAGTTTAGCGGGATGGGAAGGAGGTGGCTACACCTTC
CASSLAGWEGGGYTF
>.|few|TRBV6-5|TRBJ1-2
TGTGCCAGCAGTTACAAGGGGGGCGCGGTCAATGGCTACACCTTC
CASSYKGGAVNGYTF
>.|.|TRBV7-6|TRBJ2-2
TGTGCCAGCAGCTTGGGACCTTCCACCGGGGAGCTGTTTTTT
CASSLGPSTGELFF
>.|.|TRBV29-1|TRBJ2-1
TGCAGCGTTGAAGGCGGAGGTCGGGAGCAGTTCTTC
CSVEGGGREQFF
>.|.|TRBV6-6|TRBJ1-2
TGTGCCAGCAGTTACTATGGCTACACCTTC
CASSYYGYTF
>.|once|TRBV28|TRBJ1-1
TGTGCCAGCAGTGAACAGGGAATGAACACTGAAGCTTTCTTT
CASSEQGMNTEAFF
>.|.|TRBV11-2|TRBJ2-1
TGTGCCACCAGCTTAGAACTAGGTGGGAATGAGCAGTTCTTC
CATSLELGGNEQFF
>.|.|TRBV5-1|TRBJ1-3
TGCGCCAGCAGCTTTGGGACGGAGGCCAACACCATATATTTT
CASSFGTEANTIYF
>.|.|TRBV6-2/TRBV6-3|TRBJ2-7
TGTGCCAGCACTCCAATTAGGGGGGCCGCCTACGAGCAGTACTTC
CASTPIRGAAYEQYF
>TRBD2|.|TRBV7-8|TRBJ2-1
TGTGCCAGCAGCCGAAGACTAGCGGGGGGCCGCCCCCATGAGCAGTTCTTC
CASSRRLAGGRPHEQFF